This TCR beta chain was recovered during a study of cytomegalovirus exposure and HLA in healthy donors. Study information: Prior work identified some 120 million unique TCR beta sequences in 150 million to 200 million T cells.

The germline V gene encodes CDR1 SGHTA and CDR2 FQGNSA. CDR3 length equals 16 residues. Losses at the gene ends were 2 bases for V and 2 bases for J; bases not matched to a gene: 6. The study's findings and limits: Later analysis revealed greater clonal expansion in HLA-associated TCR beta chains than in equally common others. Roughly even sequencing depth across donors was the assumption behind the presence/absence analyses. Links to common viral pathogens appeared, in a later analysis, for several of the most significant clusters.

On this clone itself: Its antigen is unknown.

The primer mix had 60 Vbeta and 13 Jbeta primers. Data came from immunoSEQ multiplex PCR; TCRdb stores just in-frame clones and leaves some out. The sample has about 100,000 clones; about four fifths are singletons. The rearrangement links TRBV7-2 to TRBJ2-7; 10 nucleotides align to TRBD2. The receptor was derived from a woman aged 65 to 85 in good health and CMV-seropositive. The sequencing sample was made of PBMCs. The CDR3 sequence: CASSLSWLAGAYEQYF. CDR3 bases: TGTGCCAGCAGCTTAAGTTGGCTAGCGGGAGCCTACGAGCAGTACTTC.